A single sample gave rise to the 21 T cell receptor beta chains below, sequenced in a study of cytomegalovirus exposure and HLA in healthy donors (dated by TCRdb to about 2017). Preparation of the library involved the immunoSEQ multiplex PCR assay. For the multiplex PCR, a mixture combining 60 forward primers for TCR Vbeta segments and 13 reverse primers for TCR Jbeta segments was used. TCRdb holds this immuneACCESS table with in-frame rearrangements only. Some clones are missing; in checked studies, unresolved V genes explain under half, and the rest has no known cause. Recorded for this sample are 150,000 to 200,000 clones; 60% to 85% of them occurred a single time. In total, the top ten clones hold 1.1% of the sample. Sample: PBMCs. These receptors were taken from a woman aged 35 to 49 in good health and CMV-seronegative.

This clone was observed once. The genes are TRBV19 and TRBJ1-1, with 9 bases aligning to TRBD1. CDR3 length: 14 amino acids. With 5 bases clipped from V and 5 bases from J, the junction kept 6 bases outside the gene matches. CDR1 and CDR2 from the germline V gene are LNHDA and SQIVND (reference sequence). Here the CDR3 reads CASSPGQGRTEAFF. In DNA, the CDR3 is TGTGCCAGTAGTCCGGGACAGGGACGAACTGAAGCTTTCTTT.

This clone was seen a few times. The CDR3, as DNA: TGTGCCAGCAGCCCCGTCCCCTCCTCTGGAAACACCATATATTTT. Its protein product is CASSPVPSSGNTIYF. The chain employs TRBV5-4 and TRBJ1-3; no clear D gene. Trimming removed 4 bases from V and 0 bases from J, with 11 bases in between. The germline CDR1 and CDR2 sequences are SGHNT and YYREEE (reference sequence). The CDR3 is 15 amino acids.

The V gene is TRBV19, the J gene TRBJ1-1; 7 bases align to TRBD1. The CDR3 loop spans 14 amino acids. Trimming removed 3 bases from V and 8 bases from J; junction bases left unmatched: 9. Germline V lookup: CDR1 LNHDA, CDR2 SQIVND (reference sequence). The CDR3: CASSMDWATGEAFF. In DNA, the CDR3 is TGTGCCAGTAGTATGGATTGGGCGACAGGGGAAGCTTTCTTT. Full variable domain (rest looked up from reference TRBV19 and TRBJ1-1): DGGITQSPKYLFRKEGQNVTLSCEQNLNHDAMYWYRQDPGQGLRLIYYSQIVNDFQKGDIAEGYSVSREKKESFPLTVTSAQKNPTAFYLCASSMDWATGEAFFGQGTRLTVV.

As concerns this clone: The junction differs from germline at one of its ends, possibly a read error. Other DNA sequences in this specimen translate into the identical CDR3. V gene TRBV7-8 combines with J gene TRBJ2-6, with a tentative D call TRBD1 (6 bases). Per the germline V gene, CDR1 is SGHVS and CDR2 is FQNEAQ. The CDR3 is 18 amino acids. The CDR3 DNA sequence: TGTGCCAGCAGCTTGCCAAAGGGGGTTTCGTCTGGGGCCAACGTCCTGACCTTC. Its protein product is CASSLPKGVSSGANVLTF.

The chain joins TRBV21-1 to TRBJ2-7; the table's D gene call, TRBD2, was not cross checked with the DNA. TRBV21-1 is deemed a pseudogene. The CDR3 runs 19 residues. The CDR3 spells CASSKSPTSGRHSFYEQYV. CDR3 DNA: TGTGCCAGCAGCAAGTCCCCCACTAGCGGGAGGCATTCTTTCTACGAGCAGTACGTC.

The V gene is TRBV9, the J gene TRBJ2-1; 7 bases align to TRBD2. CDR1 is SGDLS and CDR2 is YYNGEE in the germline V gene. With V trimmed by 0 bases and J by 4 bases, 7 bases remained unmatched. This CDR3 has 16 residues. As DNA, the CDR3 is TGTGCCAGCAGCGTAGAGGTCGAAGCGGGATACAATGAGCAGTTCTTC. It codes for CASSVEVEAGYNEQFF. The full variable domain, rest sourced from reference TRBV9 and TRBJ2-1, is DSGVTQTPKHLITATGQRVTLRCSPRSGDLSVYWYQQSLDQGLQFLIQYYNGEERAKGNILERFSAQQFPDLHSELNLSSLELGDSALYFCASSVEVEAGYNEQFFGPGTRLTVL.

This chain uses TRBV5-1 with TRBJ2-1; 7 bases match TRBD2. The CDR3 sequence is 15 residues long. V gave up 1 base and J gave up 4 bases; unmatched junction bases: 5. The germline V gene has CDR1 SGHRS and CDR2 YFSETQ. CDR3 region: CASSLSGDDYNEQFF. The CDR3 DNA sequence: TGCGCCAGCAGCTTGAGCGGGGACGATTACAATGAGCAGTTCTTC.

The gene calls are TRBV19 and TRBJ1-1; the match to TRBD1 covers 12 bases. The CDR3 totals 14 residues. Germline CDR1 is LNHDA and CDR2 is SQIVND (reference sequence). Trimming cost V 8 bases and J 4 bases; bases outside gene matches: 5. CDR3 DNA: TGTGCCAGTGGGGACAGGGGGCGGTTCACTGAAGCTTTCTTT. Protein product: CASGDRGRFTEAFF.

The chain joins TRBV2 to TRBJ2-5; 12 nucleotides agree with TRBD1. The junction had 7 bases not matched to a gene; V was cut back by 9 bases and J by 5 bases. This CDR3 is built from 14 residues. CDR1 SNHLY and CDR2 FYNNEI come from the germline V gene. CDR3: CASYGTGGSETQYF. The CDR3 DNA reads TGTGCCAGTTACGGGACAGGGGGCTCTGAGACCCAGTACTTC.

This clone turned up a few times. The chain employs TRBV5-4 and TRBJ2-7; 8 nucleotides align to TRBD1. From germline, CDR1 is SGHNT and CDR2 YYREEE (reference sequence). The CDR3 consists of 14 residues. V lost 4 bases to trimming and J lost 3 bases; unmatched junction nucleotides: 6. The CDR3 loop is CASSGRDRGYEQYF. CDR3 nucleotides: TGTGCCAGCAGCGGTCGAGACAGGGGCTACGAGCAGTACTTC.

The J gene is TRBJ2-2, the V gene TRBV29-1, with a weak D call TRBD2 (5 bases). Trimming stripped 7 bases from V and 8 bases from J, with 20 bases between. The CDR3 is 14 amino acids. Germline CDR1 reads SQVTM; CDR2 reads ANQGSEA. The CDR3 nucleotides read TGCAGCGCTTCTTGGACTGCTCTTGGGGGGGAGCTGTTTTTT. Its protein product is CSASWTALGGELFF.

The chain joins TRBV6-5 to TRBJ1-5; 9 bases are shared with TRBD1. In germline, CDR1 is MNHEY, CDR2 SVGAGI. V was pared by 6 bases and J by 4 bases, with 4 bases of the junction left unmatched. This CDR3 comprises 14 residues. CDR3 in amino acids: CASRADRGNQPQHF. The CDR3 DNA is TGTGCCAGCAGAGCGGACAGGGGAAATCAGCCCCAGCATTTT.

This chain connects TRBV4-3 to TRBJ1-2; a possible D gene is TRBD1 (5 bases). V was shortened by 1 base and J by 3 bases, with 15 bases between the two germline ends. This CDR3 has 16 amino acids. The germline V gene encodes CDR1 LGHNA and CDR2 YSLEER. CDR3 coding DNA: TGCGCCAGCAGCCAAGTGGGGGGAGGGAGGGACTATGGCTACACCTTC. Protein sequence: CASSQVGGGRDYGYTF.

This chain links TRBV27 with TRBJ2-7; 8 bases line up with TRBD2. This CDR3 contains 14 residues. V gave up 7 bases and J gave up 4 bases; unmatched junction bases: 9. The germline V gene has CDR1 MNHEY and CDR2 SMNVEV (reference sequence). CDR3 in amino acids: CASKSGTRVYEQYF. The CDR3 coding sequence is TGTGCCAGCAAATCAGGGACTAGAGTTTACGAGCAGTACTTC.

This chain connects TRBV6-5 to TRBJ2-5, with 7 bases aligning to TRBD1. V lost 6 bases to trimming and J lost 2 bases; unmatched junction nucleotides: 6. The CDR3 loop spans 14 amino acids. CDR1 and CDR2 (germline): MNHEY, SVGAGI. The CDR3 DNA reads TGTGCCAGCAGAGGAACAGGGGTGCAAGAGACCCAGTACTTC. As protein: CASRGTGVQETQYF.

This clone was recorded only once. The chain has TRBV5-4 and TRBJ2-7; 8 positions agree with TRBD1. Germline V gene sequence: CDR1 SGHNT, CDR2 YYREEE (reference sequence). J was trimmed by 9 bases and V by 1 base; bases with no gene match: 3. The CDR3 is 12 residues long. The CDR3: CASSLTGGWQYF. The CDR3, as DNA: TGTGCCAGCAGCTTGACAGGGGGTTGGCAGTACTTC.

This chain links TRBV7-8 with TRBJ2-3, with D perhaps matching TRBD2 (6 bases). The V gene lost 5 bases and the J gene lost 2 bases, with 11 bases spanning the gap. The CDR3 runs to 14 residues. The germline V gene has CDR1 SGHVS and CDR2 FQNEAQ. In DNA, the CDR3 is TGTGCCAGCAGCATCTCTAGCGCCACAGATACGCAGTATTTT. It specifies CASSISSATDTQYF.

The chain joins TRBV30 to TRBJ1-1; possibly TRBD1 for D (6 bases). The V end was cut by 4 bases, the J end by 4 bases, with 13 bases between. In germline, CDR1 is GTSNPN, CDR2 SVGIG (reference sequence). The CDR3 loop spans 13 amino acids. CDR3 nucleotide sequence: TGTGCCTGGACAGGGGAGGGGGGCACTGAAGCTTTCTTT. Protein: CAWTGEGGTEAFF. Supplemented by reference TRBV30 and TRBJ1-1, the full variable domain reads SQTIHQWPATLVQPVGSPLSLECTVEGTSNPNLYWYRQAAGRGLQLLFYSVGIGQISSEVPQNLSASRPQDRQFILSSKKLLLSDSGFYLCAWTGEGGTEAFFGQGTRLTVV.

The rearrangement links TRBV7-2 to TRBJ1-5; 8 bases line up with TRBD1. Losses at the gene ends were 4 bases for V and 6 bases for J; bases not matched to a gene: 5. CDR1 SGHTA and CDR2 FQGNSA come from the germline V gene. This CDR3 contains 14 residues. The CDR3 coding sequence is TGTGCCAGCAGCTCGATACAGGGGGTTCAGCCCCAGCATTTT. Residues: CASSSIQGVQPQHF.

This clone was observed a single time. The rearrangement links TRBV4-3 to TRBJ2-3, with D tentatively TRBD1 (6 bases). The ends were cut back, 0 bases at V and 1 base at J, with 17 bases in the middle. Germline loops: CDR1 LGHNA, CDR2 YSLEER. CDR3 length equals 18 residues. The CDR3 reads CASSQDLVRGTGTDTQYF. As DNA, the CDR3 is TGCGCCAGCAGCCAAGATCTTGTCAGGGGAACGGGCACAGATACGCAGTATTTT.

V is TRBV7-2 and J is TRBJ1-4; D gene uncertain. V shed 2 bases and J shed 2 bases, with 9 bases lying between them. The CDR3 covers 15 residues. The germline CDR1 and CDR2 sequences are SGHTA and FQGNSA. The CDR3 sequence: CASSLTGGTNEKLFF. Written as DNA, the CDR3 is TGTGCCAGCAGCTTAACGGGCGGGACTAATGAAAAACTGTTTTTT.